These 24 T cell receptor beta chains were all obtained from the same sample, sequenced in a study of cytomegalovirus exposure and HLA in healthy donors. This PCR relied on a set of 60 Vbeta primers and 13 Jbeta primers. The protocol was immunoSEQ multiplex PCR, while the TCRdb copy is restricted to in-frame clones and leaves out a portion. The profile covers 81,000 or so clones, with around four fifths appearing a single time and around 3.1% taken by the ten largest. Sequencing input: PBMCs. The receptors derive from a man aged 50-60 years in good health and CMV-seropositive.

The chain links TRBV4-1 to TRBJ1-4, with D unresolved. This CDR3 spans 15 amino acids. Trimming stripped 2 bases from V and 8 bases from J, with 15 bases between. The germline gives CDR1 MGHRA, CDR2 YSYEKL. CDR3 protein: CASSQLTVRGEKLFF. As DNA, the CDR3 is TGCGCCAGCAGCCAACTAACAGTACGGGGAGAAAAACTGTTTTTT.

This clone has only a few counts. The germline gene is not matched at one end of the junction; a read error may be the cause. The chain carries TRBV7-9 and TRBJ2-1; 13 nucleotides match TRBD2. CDR1 is SEHNR and CDR2 is FQNEAQ in the germline V gene (reference sequence). CDR3 length equals 16 residues. CDR3 DNA: TGTTCCAGCAGCCTGGGACTAGCGGGACCCTACAATGAGCAGTTCTTC. This translates into CSSSLGLAGPYNEQFF.

The chain is built from TRBV19 and TRBJ2-7; tentative D call: TRBD2 (5 bases). The CDR3 is 15 residues long. Germline assignment: CDR1 LNHDA and CDR2 SQIVND (reference sequence). Trimming shortened V by 4 bases and J by 3 bases, and 16 bases separated the two germline ends. The CDR3 DNA follows: TGTGCCAGTAGTAGTACCGGGAAATCGGGCTACGAGCAGTACTTC. Amino acid sequence: CASSSTGKSGYEQYF.

The V call is TRBV25-1, the J call TRBJ1-2; D is undetermined. CDR3 length: 15 amino acids. Germline V gene sequence: CDR1 MGHDK, CDR2 SYGVNS. Trimming pared 5 bases from V and 5 bases from J, leaving 18 bases between. The CDR3 region has the DNA TGTGCCAGCAGTCAAGCAGGCCGACCTTTATATGGCTACACCTTC. Its protein is CASSQAGRPLYGYTF.

The J gene is TRBJ2-7, the V gene TRBV5-4; TRBD1 matches at 7 bases. Germline-derived CDR1 and CDR2 are SGHNT and YYREEE (reference sequence). V trimming: 1 base; J trimming: 0 bases; junction bases outside the gene matches: 4. CDR3 length equals 15 residues. This CDR3 is CASSLQQGSSYEQYF. Here the CDR3 DNA reads TGTGCCAGCAGCTTGCAACAGGGGAGCTCCTACGAGCAGTACTTC.

V is TRBV30 and J is TRBJ2-3; TRBD1 might be the D (6 bases). Trimming left V 2 bases short and J 3 bases short, with 12 bases between. Germline CDR1 GTSNPN, CDR2 SVGIG (reference sequence). CDR3 length: 14 residues. The CDR3 is CAWSKQGGTDTQYF. The CDR3 DNA reads as TGTGCCTGGAGTAAACAGGGTGGGACAGATACGCAGTATTTT.

The chain combines TRBV18 with TRBJ1-5; D gene uncertain. Germline V gene data show CDR1 as KGHSH and CDR2 as LQKENI. This CDR3 spans 14 amino acids. V was trimmed by 6 bases and J by 3 bases, leaving 12 bases between them. The DNA of the CDR3 is TGTGCCAGCTCGCCGGGTGGTCTCAATCAGCCCCAGCATTTT. It is translated as CASSPGGLNQPQHF.

The rearrangement links TRBV11-3 to TRBJ2-1; 12 bases are a match to TRBD2. Per the germline V gene, CDR1 is SGHNT and CDR2 is YENEEA. The CDR3 covers 15 residues. The junction had 7 bases not matched to a gene; V was cut back by 5 bases and J by 8 bases. CDR3 bases: TGTGCCAGCAGCCTCCGACTAGCGGGAGCGGATGAGCAGTTCTTC. It is translated as CASSLRLAGADEQFF.

This chain connects TRBV7-3 to TRBJ2-1; 10 bases are a match to TRBD2. V gave up 5 bases and J gave up 7 bases; unmatched junction bases: 11. In germline, CDR1 is SGHTA, CDR2 FQGTGA. CDR3 length: 16 residues. As DNA, the CDR3 is TGTGCCAGCAGCCCACTCTCTAGCGGGAGAAGAAATGAGCAGTTCTTC. Translation: CASSPLSSGRRNEQFF.

V is TRBV9 and J is TRBJ1-2; D might be TRBD1 (6 bases). V shed 0 bases and J shed 4 bases, with 13 bases lying between them. This CDR3 region has 15 residues. CDR1 is SGDLS, CDR2 YYNGEE, per germline. The CDR3 protein is CASSVGGEGGYGYTF. CDR3 nucleotides: TGTGCCAGCAGCGTAGGAGGGGAAGGGGGCTATGGCTACACCTTC.

V gene TRBV6-1 combines with J gene TRBJ1-2, with 7 bases matching TRBD1. The CDR3 runs 14 residues. Per germline, CDR1 MNHNS and CDR2 SASEGT. Germline trimming cut 6 bases from V and 5 bases from J; bases unmatched to any gene: 9. The CDR3 bases are TGTGCCAGCAGCCTCGGGACAGATTCTTATGGCTACACCTTC. This translates into CASSLGTDSYGYTF.

V usage is TRBV6-6 and J usage is TRBJ2-7; D gene uncertain. The CDR3 is 12 residues long. The V gene's germline CDR1 is MNHNY and CDR2 SVGAGI (reference sequence). With 5 bases removed from V and 9 bases from J, the gap between germline ends came to 14 bases. CDR3 in amino acids: CASSTPGAGQYF. As DNA, the CDR3 is TGTGCCAGCAGTACTCCGGGTGCCGGGCAGTACTTC.

This chain uses TRBV9 with TRBJ1-2, with D possibly matching TRBD1 (5 bases). The germline gives CDR1 SGDLS, CDR2 YYNGEE. V was pared by 3 bases and J by 8 bases, with 20 bases between. The CDR3 length is 15 residues. The CDR3 DNA is TGTGCCAGCAGCGCCCAGGGAGCCATCGCGGGGGGCTACACCTTC. Translation gives CASSAQGAIAGGYTF. Drawing the rest from reference TRBV9 and TRBJ1-2, the complete variable domain is DSGVTQTPKHLITATGQRVTLRCSPRSGDLSVYWYQQSLDQGLQFLIQYYNGEERAKGNILERFSAQQFPDLHSELNLSSLELGDSALYFCASSAQGAIAGGYTFGSGTRLTVV.

V and J are TRBV5-6 and TRBJ2-7, with TRBD2 matching over 7 bases. CDR1 SGHDT and CDR2 YYEEEE come from the germline V gene. J was trimmed by 2 bases and V by 0 bases; bases with no gene match: 5. The CDR3 has 15 amino acids. The CDR3 region has the DNA TGTGCCAGCAGCTTGGGCCTAGCGGTTACCTACGAGCAGTACTTC. Translating it yields CASSLGLAVTYEQYF.

Remarks on this clone: At one of its ends the junction is not consistent with the germline gene, which may arise from a read error. This sequence joins TRBV5-5 and TRBJ2-7; D gene unclear. Germline lookup yields CDR1 SGHKS and CDR2 YYEKEE (reference sequence). The length of the CDR3 is 13 residues. The CDR3 bases are TGTGCCAGCGGCTTGGAAGGAGTAGCATTAAGGTACTTC. It specifies CASGLEGVALRYF. Together with reference TRBV5-5 and TRBJ2-7, the CDR3 gives the full variable domain: DAGVTQSPTHLIKTRGQQVTLRCSPISGHKSVSWYQQVLGQGPQFIFQYYEKEERGRGNFPDRFSARQFPNYSSELNVNALLLGDSALYLCASGLEGVALRYFGPGTRLTVT.

The V call is TRBV4-2, the J call TRBJ2-3; 8 bases agree with TRBD1. The CDR3 loop spans 15 amino acids. Germline assignment: CDR1 LGHNA and CDR2 YNFKEQ. V shed 4 bases and J 6 bases; nucleotides not matched to a gene: 9. This CDR3 is CASSPSGGASDTQYF. The CDR3 DNA is TGTGCCAGCAGCCCTTCAGGGGGCGCTTCGGATACGCAGTATTTT.

This chain joins TRBV4-3 and TRBJ2-4; maybe TRBD1 (6 bases). The CDR3 runs to 20 residues. The V gene lost 0 bases and the J gene lost 0 bases, with 21 bases spanning the gap. Germline loops: CDR1 LGHNA, CDR2 YSLEER. CDR3 in amino acids: CASSQEPAGTRTLAKNIQYF. The CDR3 nucleotides are TGCGCCAGCAGCCAAGAACCGGCCGGGACAAGGACTCTAGCCAAAAACATTCAGTACTTC.

The chain carries TRBV6-1 and TRBJ2-3, with TRBD2 identical over 7 bases. After removal of 8 bases from V and 4 bases from J, the junction contained 3 bases not matched to a gene. The germline V gene encodes CDR1 MNHNS and CDR2 SASEGT. The CDR3 totals 12 residues. The CDR3 sequence is CASGRAPDTQYF. CDR3 coding DNA: TGTGCCAGCGGGAGGGCCCCAGATACGCAGTATTTT.

This clone appeared a few times. The chain carries TRBV29-1 and TRBJ1-2; D is unclear. The CDR3 totals 15 residues. The V and J ends lost 3 bases and 3 bases respectively, with 17 bases between them. Germline V gene data show CDR1 as SQVTM and CDR2 as ANQGSEA. The CDR3 nucleotides are TGCAGCGTTGACCTATGGGCTCTGCGGGACTATGGCTACACCTTC. Translation: CSVDLWALRDYGYTF.

There are a few counts of this clone. This chain links TRBV30 with TRBJ2-2, with D uncertain. CDR1 GTSNPN and CDR2 SVGIG come from the germline V gene (reference sequence). The CDR3 has 15 amino acids. Deletions cut 4 bases from V and 6 bases from J, with 18 bases between. The CDR3 protein is CAWIPRPILAGELFF. The CDR3 DNA reads as TGTGCCTGGATCCCCCGCCCAATACTCGCCGGGGAGCTGTTTTTT.

This chain connects TRBV5-4 to TRBJ2-5, with D unresolved. The germline V gene has CDR1 SGHNT and CDR2 YYREEE (reference sequence). Trimming removed 4 bases from V and 5 bases from J, with 18 bases in between. The CDR3 is made up of 15 amino acids. CDR3 sequence (DNA): TGTGCCAGCAGCCTGTCGGGTACCGCCGGGGAGACCCAGTACTTC. The encoded protein is CASSLSGTAGETQYF.

V and J are TRBV5-1 and TRBJ2-3; TRBD2 might be the D (5 bases). The germline CDR1 and CDR2 sequences are SGHRS and YFSETQ. V lost 0 bases, J lost 0 bases, and 8 bases lay in between. There are 15 residues in the CDR3. The chain's CDR3 is CASSLAAESTDTQYF. CDR3 DNA sequence: TGCGCCAGCAGCTTGGCAGCGGAAAGCACAGATACGCAGTATTTT.

The rearrangement joins TRBV18 to TRBJ2-7, with 7 bases identical to TRBD1. CDR3 length: 15 amino acids. With 3 bases clipped from V and 1 base from J, the junction kept 6 bases outside the gene matches. Looked up from germline, CDR1 is KGHSH and CDR2 is LQKENI. CDR3 protein: CASSPPGQTSYEQYF. CDR3 in DNA: TGTGCCAGCTCACCGCCGGGACAGACTTCCTACGAGCAGTACTTC.

The chain has TRBV5-1 and TRBJ2-7; TRBD1 might be the D (5 bases). V shed 0 bases and J shed 2 bases, with 18 bases lying between them. Germline CDR1 reads SGHRS; CDR2 reads YFSETQ. The CDR3 length is 17 residues. CDR3 loop: CASSLGLLTGSTYEQYF. CDR3 DNA sequence: TGCGCCAGCAGCTTGGGGCTGTTAACAGGTTCTACCTACGAGCAGTACTTC.